The 22 T cell receptor beta chains presented below share a single source sample, sequenced in a study of regulatory T cells in long-lasting Graves disease. Sample time point: newly diagnosed GD, antithyroid drugs for less than 3 months. The TCR library was made from RNA extracted from PBMCs. According to the study, TCR beta libraries were built with iRepertoire HTBI primers and CDR3-region Arm-PCR. TCRdb itself ran the multiplex PCR reads through MiXCR, one entry per CDR3 protein. This sample has under 400,000 distinct CDR3 sequences, with roughly 17% found just once. These same records also appear under a second study, on T cells in Graves' hyperthyroidism and ophthalmopathy.

Sequencing used peripheral blood mononuclear cells (PBMCs), obtained at new diagnosis, from a patient treated with antithyroid drugs. Receptors originate from a man aged 40-55 years with Graves disease.

This clonotype appeared many times. The chain carries TRBV2 and TRBJ2-3; D remains unclear. From germline, CDR1 is SNHLY and CDR2 FYNNEI. This CDR3 has 16 residues. Deletions cut 2 bases from V and 6 bases from J, with 18 bases between. CDR3 amino acids: CASSEKHLANSDTQYF. The CDR3, as DNA: TGTGCCAGCAGTGAAAAACACCTGGCAAATTCGGATACGCAGTATTTT.

The chain employs TRBV5-4 and TRBJ1-2; D is uncertain. The germline V gene encodes CDR1 SGHNT and CDR2 YYREEE (reference sequence). Trimming stripped 1 base from V and 0 bases from J, with 7 bases between. The length of the CDR3 is 14 residues. CDR3 sequence reads: CASSLLNTNYGYTF. The CDR3 DNA is TGTGCCAGCAGCTTGTTGAATACTAACTATGGCTACACCTTC.

The V and J genes are TRBV20-1 and TRBJ2-1; tentatively, D is TRBD1 or TRBD2 (6 bases each). Germline CDR1 DFQATT, CDR2 SNEGSKA (reference sequence). Trimming took 6 bases from V and 0 from J, leaving 12 bases between them. CDR3 size: 14 residues. The chain's CDR3 is CSAGGQGSYNEQFF. The CDR3 nucleotides read TGCAGTGCGGGGGGCCAGGGCTCCTACAATGAGCAGTTCTTC.

Many counts were recorded for this clonotype. The rearrangement joins TRBV7-2 to TRBJ2-5, with 8 bases fitting TRBD2. Germline V gives CDR1 SGHTA, CDR2 FQGNSA. The CDR3 is made up of 15 amino acids. J lost 4 bases, V lost 3 bases, and 7 bases had no gene match. The CDR3 region has the DNA TGTGCCAGCAGCTTCCCGGGGGGGCCCTCAGAGACCCAGTACTTC. Encoded protein: CASSFPGGPSETQYF.

In its sample, this clonotype was seen many times. The chain combines TRBV12-3 or TRBV12-4 with TRBJ1-2; D is ambiguous. CDR3 size: 17 residues. Trimming removed 5 bases at V and 4 bases at J, with 23 bases between. The CDR3 bases are TGTGCCAGCAGTGCATCTTCTGTCGGCCGGTGGGGCTATGGCTACACCTTC. Residues: CASSASSVGRWGYGYTF.

This clonotype occurred many times. The chain is built from TRBV28 and TRBJ2-1, with 11 bases lining up with TRBD2. Germline CDR1 and CDR2: MDHEN and SYDVKM. With V trimmed by 7 bases and J by 8 bases, 7 bases remained unmatched. CDR3 length: 14 residues. CDR3 region: CASTPSGGQDEQFF. CDR3 DNA: TGTGCCAGCACACCTAGCGGGGGGCAGGATGAGCAGTTCTTC.

The chain is built from TRBV19 and TRBJ1-5; D may be TRBD1 (5 bases). CDR1 LNHDA and CDR2 SQIVND come from the germline V gene (reference sequence). With 3 bases removed from V and 4 bases from J, the gap between germline ends came to 13 bases. The length of the CDR3 is 15 residues. The CDR3 nucleotides read TGTGCCAGTAGTATTTTGGAGGGGCCGAATCAGCCCCAGCATTTT. Its translation is CASSILEGPNQPQHF.

This clonotype came up many times. This sequence joins TRBV28 and TRBJ2-7; D gene ambiguous. The CDR3 has 13 residues. V was trimmed by 4 bases and J by 5 bases, leaving 12 bases between them. The V gene's germline CDR1 is MDHEN and CDR2 SYDVKM. CDR3 in amino acids: CASSSAGTHEQYF. The CDR3 nucleotides read TGTGCCAGCAGTTCTGCAGGTACCCACGAGCAGTACTTC.

The gene calls are TRBV4-2 and TRBJ1-1; the D gene is possibly TRBD1 (6 bases). Germline CDR1 is LGHNA and CDR2 is YNFKEQ. The CDR3 extends over 14 amino acids. V shed 0 bases and J shed 10 bases, with 15 bases lying between them. Here the CDR3 reads CASSQDGQSQGAFF. The CDR3, as DNA: TGTGCCAGCAGCCAAGATGGACAGTCCCAAGGAGCTTTCTTT.

The chain joins TRBV12-3 or TRBV12-4 to TRBJ1-2; TRBD1 matches at 8 bases. The trim removed 1 base at V and 5 bases at J, leaving 18 bases unmatched. The CDR3 is made up of 19 amino acids. The CDR3 DNA reads as TGTGCCAGCAGTTTAGTTGTGGCGCAGGGGGCATTTCCTTCTTATGGCTACACCTTC. This codes for CASSLVVAQGAFPSYGYTF.

This clonotype was seen at least ten times. This sequence joins TRBV5-1 and TRBJ1-1, with D maybe TRBD1 (5 bases). With 6 bases removed from V and 2 bases from J, the gap between germline ends came to 11 bases. The CDR3 length is 13 residues. Germline V gives CDR1 SGHRS, CDR2 YFSETQ. The CDR3 here is CASTSGGNTEAFF. In nucleotides, the CDR3 is TGCGCCAGCACGTCCGGGGGTAACACTGAAGCTTTCTTT.

This clonotype appeared many times. The J gene is TRBJ1-5, the V gene TRBV28; D is unresolved. Germline V lookup: CDR1 MDHEN, CDR2 SYDVKM. The ends were cut back, 3 bases at V and 1 base at J, with 10 bases in the middle. The CDR3 length is 15 residues. The DNA of the CDR3 is TGTGCCAGCAGTTTTTCCGGCATCAGCAATCAGCCCCAGCATTTT. Its protein product is CASSFSGISNQPQHF.

This clonotype appeared many times. The chain carries TRBV15 and TRBJ2-4, with TRBD2 matching 7 bases. Germline trimming cut 3 bases from V and 6 bases from J; bases unmatched to any gene: 17. From germline, CDR1 is LNHNV and CDR2 YYDKDF (reference sequence). The CDR3 totals 18 residues. The CDR3 loop is CATSRTGTTRYSVNIQYF. The CDR3 bases are TGTGCCACCAGCAGGACCGGGACTACCCGGTATAGCGTAAACATTCAGTACTTC.

This clonotype was found many times. The V gene is TRBV10-1, the J gene TRBJ2-5, with 7 bases identical to TRBD1. The CDR3 spans 17 residues. CDR1 WNHNN and CDR2 SYGVQD come from the germline V gene (reference sequence). V trimming: 5 bases; J trimming: 4 bases; junction bases outside the gene matches: 16. Here the CDR3 reads CASSPGQKLLGRETQYF. The CDR3 nucleotides read TGCGCCAGCAGTCCGGGACAGAAGCTTTTGGGGCGAGAGACCCAGTACTTC.

This clonotype was recorded a few times. V and J are TRBV28 and TRBJ1-2; TRBD1 matches at 10 bases. The CDR3 extends over 13 amino acids. The J segment lost 4 bases and the V segment lost 10 bases, leaving 6 bases of the junction unmatched. Germline assignment: CDR1 MDHEN and CDR2 SYDVKM. In nucleotides, the CDR3 is TGTGCCACTGGGGGACAGGGGATCTATGGCTACACCTTC. Amino acid sequence: CATGGQGIYGYTF.

As regards this clonotype: Given a much more abundant clone one base away, this may be a read error. The V call is TRBV28, the J call TRBJ2-4; D is possibly TRBD1 (5 bases). Per the germline V gene, CDR1 is MDHEN and CDR2 is SYDVKM. The CDR3 extends over 13 amino acids. The CDR3 sequence: CAGSSRQGSIQYF. The CDR3 bases are TGTGCCGGCAGTTCGCGGCAGGGAAGCATTCAGTACTTC.

With respect to this clonotype: At one end the junction does not follow the germline gene, possibly because of a read error. The chain uses TRBV6-2 or TRBV6-3 and TRBJ2-7, with no clear D. This CDR3 region has 14 residues. Germline loops: CDR1 MNHEY, CDR2 SVGEGT. CDR3 DNA sequence: TGTGCCGGCAGTTCCGAATATGGCGGCTACGAGCAGTACTTC. The encoded protein is CAGSSEYGGYEQYF.

V is TRBV6-5 and J is TRBJ1-2; D is uncertain. The CDR3 consists of 15 residues. Germline V CDR1 and CDR2: MNHEY, SVGAGI. The germline V and J ends were trimmed by 0 bases and 2 bases, with 10 bases remaining between them. CDR3 in amino acids: CASSYSITGNYGYTF. CDR3 bases: TGTGCCAGCAGTTACTCGATTACCGGAAACTATGGCTACACCTTC.

This clonotype has at least ten counts. The rearrangement uses TRBV27 and TRBJ1-1; TRBD1 matches 7 bases. This CDR3 has 12 residues. From germline, CDR1 is MNHEY and CDR2 SMNVEV (reference sequence). J gave up 4 bases and V 8 bases, and 4 bases lay outside the gene matches. CDR3 sequence (DNA): TGTGCCAGCGGACAGGTTCCCACTGAAGCTTTCTTT. This codes for CASGQVPTEAFF.

The gene calls are TRBV2 and TRBJ2-7; no clear D gene. V lost 3 bases and J 5 bases, leaving 8 bases between the germline ends. Germline CDR1 and CDR2: SNHLY and FYNNEI. This CDR3 spans 12 amino acids. The CDR3 sequence is CASSDQANEQYF. CDR3 nucleotide sequence: TGTGCCAGCAGTGATCAAGCGAACGAGCAGTACTTC.

This clonotype was seen ten or more times. The CDR3 loop is CASSQADLGGADTQYF. The CDR3 DNA is TGCGCCAGCAGCCAAGCCGACTTGGGTGGTGCAGATACGCAGTATTTT. The gene calls are TRBV4-3 and TRBJ2-3, with D hard to call. The CDR3 is 16 amino acids. The germline V and J ends were trimmed by 1 base and 4 bases, with 15 bases remaining between them. Per germline, CDR1 LGHNA and CDR2 YSLEER.

This chain links TRBV4-1 with TRBJ2-7; 7 positions match TRBD2. J gave up 7 bases and V 2 bases, and 11 bases lay outside the gene matches. Germline V CDR1 and CDR2: MGHRA, YSYEKL. The length of the CDR3 is 15 residues. The CDR3 nucleotides are TGCGCCAGCAGCCAAAGAGGACTAGGCTTTTGGGAGCAGTACTTC. Residues: CASSQRGLGFWEQYF.